This T cell receptor (beta chain) was documented in a study of beta chain features in type 1 diabetes. Looking at the study overall: All samples combined gave around 98,000,000 sorted cells for examination.

The sequenced template was cDNA made from the entire isolated RNA. The read count averaged roughly 4 million across naive, central memory and regulatory T cell samples. Repertoires were generated with immunoSEQ multiplex PCR, while TCRdb's copy carries only in-frame clones and drops some. The table has nearly 700,000 clones, about an eighth seen once. This clone turned up a few times. Its antigen is not known. The germline gives CDR1 SGHNT, CDR2 YENEEA. The V gene end was trimmed by 4 bases and the J gene end by 4 bases; junction bases not matched to a gene: 5. The CDR3 is 15 amino acids. The study's findings and limits: The study found moderately but significantly shorter TCRB CDR3s in all four CD4+ subsets of Type 1 diabetes patients. In the patient group, naive, central memory and Treg TCRB repertoires seemed more alike than in the healthy donor group.

Post-sort purity exceeded 95% for all sorted populations. The receptor comes from a man aged 18 to 29 with type 1 diabetes. The V gene is TRBV11-3, the J gene TRBJ2-2; 8 bases are shared with TRBD1. Sequencing was done on a sample of naive CD4+ T cells from blood. The CDR3 sequence is CASSSTGVGTGELFF. The DNA of the CDR3 is TGTGCCAGCAGCTCGACAGGGGTCGGCACCGGGGAGCTGTTTTTT.